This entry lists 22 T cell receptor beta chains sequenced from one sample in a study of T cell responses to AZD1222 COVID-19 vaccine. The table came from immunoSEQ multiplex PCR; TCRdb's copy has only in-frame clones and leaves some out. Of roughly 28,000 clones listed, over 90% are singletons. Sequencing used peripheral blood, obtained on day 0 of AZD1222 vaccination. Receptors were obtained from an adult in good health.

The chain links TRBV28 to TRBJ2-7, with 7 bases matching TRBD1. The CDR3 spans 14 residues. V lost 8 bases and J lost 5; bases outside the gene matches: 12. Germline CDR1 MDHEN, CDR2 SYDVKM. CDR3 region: CASGETGYGNEQYF. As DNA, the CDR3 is TGTGCCAGCGGGGAGACAGGGTATGGTAACGAGCAGTACTTC.

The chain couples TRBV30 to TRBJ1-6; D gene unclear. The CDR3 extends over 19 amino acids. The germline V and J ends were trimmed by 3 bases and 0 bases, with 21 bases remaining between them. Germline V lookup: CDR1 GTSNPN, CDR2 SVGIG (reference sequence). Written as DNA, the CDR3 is TGTGCCTGGAGACAGAGCTCCGGAGGGTTTATCTCCTATAATTCACCCCTCCACTTT. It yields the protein CAWRQSSGGFISYNSPLHF.

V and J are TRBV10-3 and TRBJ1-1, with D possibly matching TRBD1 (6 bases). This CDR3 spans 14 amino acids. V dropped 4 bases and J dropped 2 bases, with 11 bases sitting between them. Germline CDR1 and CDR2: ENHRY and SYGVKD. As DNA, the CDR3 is TGTGCCATCAGTGGAGGGGGAGCAAACACTGAAGCTTTCTTT. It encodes CAISGGGANTEAFF.

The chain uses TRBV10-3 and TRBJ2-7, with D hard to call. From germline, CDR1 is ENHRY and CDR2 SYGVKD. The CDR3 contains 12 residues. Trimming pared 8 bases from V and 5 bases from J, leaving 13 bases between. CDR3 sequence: CAIGKGDDEQYF. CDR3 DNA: TGTGCCATCGGAAAAGGAGATGACGAGCAGTACTTC.

The CDR3 bases are TGTGCCACCAGTGATTCTTGGGGTCACGGGGAGCTGTTTTTT. It is translated as CATSDSWGHGELFF. The V gene is TRBV24-1, the J gene TRBJ2-2; no definite D call. In germline, CDR1 is KGHDR, CDR2 SFDVKD. Trimming pared 2 bases from V and 7 bases from J, leaving 10 bases between. The length of the CDR3 is 14 residues.

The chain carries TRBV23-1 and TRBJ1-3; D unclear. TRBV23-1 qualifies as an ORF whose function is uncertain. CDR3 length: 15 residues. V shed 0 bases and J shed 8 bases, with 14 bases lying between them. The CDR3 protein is CASSQSIESRHTIYF. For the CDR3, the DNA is TGCGCCAGCAGTCAATCGATCGAATCTCGGCACACCATATATTTT.

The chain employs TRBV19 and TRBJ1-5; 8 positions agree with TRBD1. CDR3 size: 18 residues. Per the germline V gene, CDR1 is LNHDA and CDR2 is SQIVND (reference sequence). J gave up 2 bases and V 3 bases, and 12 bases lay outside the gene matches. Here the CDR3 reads CASSIGTGGLRGNQPQHF. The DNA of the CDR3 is TGTGCCAGTAGTATCGGGACAGGCGGCTTGAGAGGCAATCAGCCCCAGCATTTT.

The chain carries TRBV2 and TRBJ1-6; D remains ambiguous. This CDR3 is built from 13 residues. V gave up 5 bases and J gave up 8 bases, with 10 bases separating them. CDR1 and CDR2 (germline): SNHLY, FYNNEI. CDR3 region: CASSLGIDSPLHF. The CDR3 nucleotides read TGTGCCAGCAGTTTGGGGATCGATTCACCCCTCCACTTT.

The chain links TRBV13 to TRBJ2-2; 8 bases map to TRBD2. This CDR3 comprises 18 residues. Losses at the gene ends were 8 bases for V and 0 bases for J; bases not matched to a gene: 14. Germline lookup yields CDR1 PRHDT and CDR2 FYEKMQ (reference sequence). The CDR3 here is CASSFPGAGGANTGELFF. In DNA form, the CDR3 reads TGTGCCAGCTCCTTTCCGGGGGCGGGGGGCGCGAACACCGGGGAGCTGTTTTTT.

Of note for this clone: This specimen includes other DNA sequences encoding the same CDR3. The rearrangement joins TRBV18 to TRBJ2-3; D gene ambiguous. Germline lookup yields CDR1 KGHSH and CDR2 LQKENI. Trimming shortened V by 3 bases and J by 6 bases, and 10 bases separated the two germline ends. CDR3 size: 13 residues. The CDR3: CASSPGLTDTQYF. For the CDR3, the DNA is TGTGCCAGCTCACCTGGCCTGACGGATACGCAGTATTTT.

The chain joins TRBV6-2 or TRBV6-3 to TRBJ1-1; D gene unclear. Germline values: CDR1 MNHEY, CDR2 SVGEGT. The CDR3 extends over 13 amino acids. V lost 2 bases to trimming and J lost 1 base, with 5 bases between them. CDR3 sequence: CASSYQANTEAFF. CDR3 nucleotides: TGTGCCAGCAGTTACCAGGCGAACACTGAAGCTTTCTTT.

The CDR3 loop reads CASSFSFNYGYTF. The CDR3 DNA is TGTGCCAGCAGTTTCTCGTTTAACTATGGCTACACCTTC. The gene calls are TRBV6-5 and TRBJ1-2; no clear D. Per germline, CDR1 MNHEY and CDR2 SVGAGI. This CDR3 region has 13 residues. Between the trimmed V and J ends, which lost 4 bases and 1 base, there was a span of 7 bases.

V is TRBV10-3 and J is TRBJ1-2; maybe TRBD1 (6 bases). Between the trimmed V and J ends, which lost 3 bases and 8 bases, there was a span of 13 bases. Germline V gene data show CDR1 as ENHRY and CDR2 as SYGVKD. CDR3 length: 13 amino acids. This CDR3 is CAISEGQWDGYTF. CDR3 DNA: TGTGCCATCAGTGAAGGACAGTGGGACGGCTACACCTTC.

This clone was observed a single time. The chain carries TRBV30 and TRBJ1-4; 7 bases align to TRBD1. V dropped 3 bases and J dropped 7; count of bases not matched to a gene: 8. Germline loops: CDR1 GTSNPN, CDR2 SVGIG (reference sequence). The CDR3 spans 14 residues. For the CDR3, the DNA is TGTGCCTGGAGGCGGACAGGTGGTCCTGAAAAACTGTTTTTT. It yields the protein CAWRRTGGPEKLFF.

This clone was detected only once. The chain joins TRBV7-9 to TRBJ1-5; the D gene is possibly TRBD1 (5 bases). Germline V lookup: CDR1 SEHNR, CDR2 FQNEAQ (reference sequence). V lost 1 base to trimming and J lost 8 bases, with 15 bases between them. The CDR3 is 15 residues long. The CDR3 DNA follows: TGTGCCAGCAGCTTAGGAGGGGCCTGGCAGGAGCCCCAGCATTTT. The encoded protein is CASSLGGAWQEPQHF.

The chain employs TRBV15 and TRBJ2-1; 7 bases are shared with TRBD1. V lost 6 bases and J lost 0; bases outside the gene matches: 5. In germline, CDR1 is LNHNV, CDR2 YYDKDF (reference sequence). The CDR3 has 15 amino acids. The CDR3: CATSFNRGSYNEQFF. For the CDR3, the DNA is TGTGCCACCAGTTTCAACAGGGGCTCCTACAATGAGCAGTTCTTC.

Written as DNA, the CDR3 is TGTGCCAGCAGTCTACAGGGGGCCTATCAGCCCCAGCATTTT. Amino acid sequence: CASSLQGAYQPQHF. The chain uses TRBV2 and TRBJ1-5; 9 bases agree with TRBD1. Per the germline V gene, CDR1 is SNHLY and CDR2 is FYNNEI. The CDR3 sequence is 14 residues long. Trimming removed 5 bases from V and 5 bases from J; junction bases left unmatched: 4.

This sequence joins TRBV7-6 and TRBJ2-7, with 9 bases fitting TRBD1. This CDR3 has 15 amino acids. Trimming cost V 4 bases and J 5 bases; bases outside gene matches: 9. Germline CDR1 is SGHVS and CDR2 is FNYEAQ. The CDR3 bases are TGTGCCAGCAGCTCGAACACAGGGGGCTTGGACGAGCAGTACTTC. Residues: CASSSNTGGLDEQYF.

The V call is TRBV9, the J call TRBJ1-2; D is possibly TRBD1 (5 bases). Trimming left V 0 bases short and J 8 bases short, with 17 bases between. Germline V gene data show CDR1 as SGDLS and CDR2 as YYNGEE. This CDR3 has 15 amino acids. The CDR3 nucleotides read TGTGCCAGCAGCGTAGTTTCCTCGTGGGGGTACGGCTACACCTTC. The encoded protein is CASSVVSSWGYGYTF.

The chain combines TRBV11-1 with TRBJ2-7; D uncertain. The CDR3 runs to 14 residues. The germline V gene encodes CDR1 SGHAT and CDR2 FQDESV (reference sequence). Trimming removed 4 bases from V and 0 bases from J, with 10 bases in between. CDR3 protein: CASSWALSSYEQYF. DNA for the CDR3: TGTGCCAGCAGCTGGGCTCTGAGCTCCTACGAGCAGTACTTC.

The CDR3 spells CASSLDTGGTYNEQFF. For the CDR3, the DNA is TGTGCCAGCAGTTTAGATACGGGGGGGACCTACAATGAGCAGTTCTTC. The chain has TRBV28 and TRBJ2-1, with 8 bases fitting TRBD2. The CDR3 consists of 16 residues. Germline values: CDR1 MDHEN, CDR2 SYDVKM. V dropped 2 bases and J dropped 2; count of bases not matched to a gene: 5.

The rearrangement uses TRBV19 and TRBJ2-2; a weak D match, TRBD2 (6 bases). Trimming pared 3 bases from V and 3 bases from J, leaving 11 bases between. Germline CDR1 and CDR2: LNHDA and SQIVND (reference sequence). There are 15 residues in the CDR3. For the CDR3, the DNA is TGTGCCAGTAGTATCTCGGGGGTGGACACCGGGGAGCTGTTTTTT. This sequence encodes CASSISGVDTGELFF.